These T cell receptor beta chains were read from a single sample in a study of blood T cell repertoires in COVID-19. Assay used: immunoSEQ multiplex PCR; TCRdb lists only in-frame clones, some missing. The sample shows roughly 160,000 clones, around three quarters of them seen only once. Sequencing used PBMCs or T cells enriched from blood (not recorded which). The receptors here all came from a woman in her 70s in a cohort exposed to, infected with or recovered from COVID-19 (not recorded which). Both conserved end residues are part of each CDR3. The D gene is left open where the match is weak. Some rows mark clone size as missing; the rest say once, few, many or name a class of expanded clone.

>-|TRBJ1-1|TRBV11-2|-
TGTGCCAGCAGCTTTCCGCGGGCGGGCAACACTGAAGCTTTCTTT
CASSFPRAGNTEAFF
>-|TRBJ2-1|TRBV28|-
TGTGCCAGCATCTCGCTGGACGGGAGCTCCTACAATGAGCAGTTCTTC
CASISLDGSSYNEQFF
>-|TRBJ2-7|TRBV7-2|once
TGTGCCAGCAGCTTACAACAGGGAAGTAGCGAGCAGTACTTC
CASSLQQGSSEQYF
>TRBD1|TRBJ2-7|TRBV20-1|-
TGCAGTGCTAGTGTTCCGACAGGGGGCTCCTACGAGCAGTACTTC
CSASVPTGGSYEQYF
>-|TRBJ2-3|TRBV4-1|-
TGCGCCAGCAGCCAAGCGGGAATTAGCACAGATACGCAGTATTTT
CASSQAGISTDTQYF
>-|TRBJ2-2|TRBV7-9|once
TGTGCCAGCAGCCCGTTAAGTTTTTGGTCGCCGAGGACCGGGGAGCTGTTTTTT
CASSPLSFWSPRTGELFF
>TRBD2|TRBJ2-3|TRBV5-1|-
TGCGCCAGCAGCTTGCCCGGGGGGGGCAGGACAGATACGCAGTATTTT
CASSLPGGGRTDTQYF
>TRBD1|TRBJ1-1|TRBV19|few
TGTGCCAGTAGTAAGGACAGGGGTGCTGGCAACACTGAAGCTTTCTTT
CASSKDRGAGNTEAFF
>-|TRBJ1-1|TRBV10-1|many
TGCGCCAGCAGTGAGGGAGAGTACACTGAAGCTTTCTTT
CASSEGEYTEAFF
>-|TRBJ2-3|TRBV10-3|-
TGTGCCATCAGTATGACAGACTTTCCCACAGATACGCAGTATTTT
CAISMTDFPTDTQYF
>-|TRBJ1-3|TRBV4-1|-
TGCGCCAGCAGCCAAGACAGCTTCAGGAACACCATATATTTT
CASSQDSFRNTIYF
>-|TRBJ2-5|TRBV6-6|-
TGTGCCAGCAGTTACTCGTACTCGGGAAGTAAAGAGACCCAGTACTTC
CASSYSYSGSKETQYF
>-|TRBJ1-6|TRBV18|-
TGTGCCAGCTCACCAAACAGAGATTCACCCCTCCACTTT
CASSPNRDSPLHF
>TRBD2|TRBJ2-2|TRBV7-3|-
TGTGCCAGCAGCCCAGGACTAGCCAACACCGGGGAGCTGTTTTTT
CASSPGLANTGELFF
>TRBD1|TRBJ2-7|TRBV18|-
TGTGCCAGCTCACAAACAGGGGTAGGCGAGCAGTACTTC
CASSQTGVGEQYF
>-|TRBJ1-5|TRBV10-3|-
TGTGCCATCAGTGAGTCGGAGGGGCGGGGCAATCAGCCCCAGCATTTT
CAISESEGRGNQPQHF